Below, 8 T cell receptor beta chains from the same sample are listed, as sequenced in a study of cytomegalovirus exposure and HLA in healthy donors. Primers for the PCR totalled 60 Vbeta and 13 Jbeta. Sequencing used immunoSEQ multiplex PCR; TCRdb keeps in-frame clones, though not all of them. The table counts about 200,000 clones; more than 0.95% lies in the top ten. The sample taken for sequencing was PBMCs. All receptors derive from a girl aged 2 to 9 in good health and CMV-seropositive.

The J gene is TRBJ1-1, the V gene TRBV15, with D possibly TRBD1 on 6 matching bases. V gave up 1 base and J gave up 0 bases, with 12 bases separating them. The CDR3 consists of 16 residues. The germline CDR1 and CDR2 sequences are LNHNV and YYDKDF (reference sequence). The CDR3, as DNA: TGTGCCACCAGCAGAGGTCCGACAGGAGTGAACACTGAAGCTTTCTTT. Protein: CATSRGPTGVNTEAFF.

The chain joins TRBV9 to TRBJ1-2; D gene unclear. Per germline, CDR1 SGDLS and CDR2 YYNGEE. V lost 4 bases, J lost 5 bases, and 15 bases lay in between. CDR3 size: 14 residues. CDR3 nucleotide sequence: TGTGCCAGCAGCCCCCGGGGAGTCCGGTATGGCTACACCTTC. Its translation: CASSPRGVRYGYTF.

This chain joins TRBV6-1 and TRBJ1-6; D not certain. The CDR3 has 13 amino acids. Germline V lookup: CDR1 MNHNS, CDR2 SASEGT. The CDR3 sequence: CALAVTDYSPLHF. The CDR3 DNA reads as TGTGCTCTAGCAGTCACAGATTATTCACCCCTCCACTTT.

The rearrangement joins TRBV27 to TRBJ2-7, with 9 bases that match TRBD1. Looked up from germline, CDR1 is MNHEY and CDR2 is SMNVEV (reference sequence). The CDR3 contains 15 residues. V lost 4 bases to trimming and J lost 0 bases; unmatched junction nucleotides: 4. The CDR3 bases are TGTGCCAGCAGTTGGACAGGGGACTCCTCCTACGAGCAGTACTTC. Its protein is CASSWTGDSSYEQYF.

V is TRBV29-1 and J is TRBJ1-4, with no clear D. From germline, CDR1 is SQVTM and CDR2 ANQGSEA. Trimming shortened V by 5 bases and J by 8 bases, and 12 bases separated the two germline ends. CDR3 length equals 12 residues. The CDR3: CSVFYSGEKLFF. The CDR3 DNA reads as TGCAGCGTTTTTTACAGTGGAGAAAAACTGTTTTTT.

The rearrangement joins TRBV5-6 to TRBJ2-1, with 12 bases that match TRBD2. CDR3 length equals 15 residues. Per germline, CDR1 SGHDT and CDR2 YYEEEE. Trimming at V came to 2 bases and at J to 6 bases, leaving 3 bases not matched to a gene. The DNA for the CDR3 is TGTGCCAGCAGCTTTCCGACTAGCGGGAGCAATGAGCAGTTCTTC. Its translation: CASSFPTSGSNEQFF.

The CDR3 loop reads CASSLDRETQYF. CDR3 nucleotide sequence: TGTGCCAGCAGCTTAGACAGGGAGACCCAGTACTTC. The genes are TRBV7-9 and TRBJ2-5, with a possible D match to TRBD1 (5 bases). The germline V gene encodes CDR1 SEHNR and CDR2 FQNEAQ (reference sequence). CDR3 length equals 12 residues. Trimming removed 1 base at V and 5 bases at J, with 5 bases between.

The CDR3 nucleotides are TGTGCCAGCAGGACAGGTCGAGAAAAACTGTTTTTT. Translating it yields CASRTGREKLFF. The V and J genes are TRBV6-5 and TRBJ1-4, with a tentative D call TRBD1 (6 bases). V was cut by 6 bases and J by 8 bases, with 10 bases left in between. Germline values: CDR1 MNHEY, CDR2 SVGAGI. CDR3 length equals 12 residues.